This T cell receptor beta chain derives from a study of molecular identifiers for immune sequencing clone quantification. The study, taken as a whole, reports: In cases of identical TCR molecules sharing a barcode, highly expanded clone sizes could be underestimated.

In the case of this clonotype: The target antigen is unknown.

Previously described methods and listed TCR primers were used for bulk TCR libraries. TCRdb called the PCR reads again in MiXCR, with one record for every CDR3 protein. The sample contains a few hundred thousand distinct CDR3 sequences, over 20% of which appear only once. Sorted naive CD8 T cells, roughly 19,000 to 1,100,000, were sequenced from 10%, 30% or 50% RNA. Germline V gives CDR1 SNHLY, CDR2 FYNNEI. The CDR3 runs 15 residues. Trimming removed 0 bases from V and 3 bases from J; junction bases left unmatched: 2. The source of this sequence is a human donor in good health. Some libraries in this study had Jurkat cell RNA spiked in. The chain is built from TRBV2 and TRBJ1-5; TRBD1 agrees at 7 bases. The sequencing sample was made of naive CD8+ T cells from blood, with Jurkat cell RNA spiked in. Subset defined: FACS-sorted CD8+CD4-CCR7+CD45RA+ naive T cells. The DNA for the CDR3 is TGTGCCAGCAGTGAAGCGGGACAGCTCAATCAGCCCCAGCATTTT. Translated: CASSEAGQLNQPQHF.